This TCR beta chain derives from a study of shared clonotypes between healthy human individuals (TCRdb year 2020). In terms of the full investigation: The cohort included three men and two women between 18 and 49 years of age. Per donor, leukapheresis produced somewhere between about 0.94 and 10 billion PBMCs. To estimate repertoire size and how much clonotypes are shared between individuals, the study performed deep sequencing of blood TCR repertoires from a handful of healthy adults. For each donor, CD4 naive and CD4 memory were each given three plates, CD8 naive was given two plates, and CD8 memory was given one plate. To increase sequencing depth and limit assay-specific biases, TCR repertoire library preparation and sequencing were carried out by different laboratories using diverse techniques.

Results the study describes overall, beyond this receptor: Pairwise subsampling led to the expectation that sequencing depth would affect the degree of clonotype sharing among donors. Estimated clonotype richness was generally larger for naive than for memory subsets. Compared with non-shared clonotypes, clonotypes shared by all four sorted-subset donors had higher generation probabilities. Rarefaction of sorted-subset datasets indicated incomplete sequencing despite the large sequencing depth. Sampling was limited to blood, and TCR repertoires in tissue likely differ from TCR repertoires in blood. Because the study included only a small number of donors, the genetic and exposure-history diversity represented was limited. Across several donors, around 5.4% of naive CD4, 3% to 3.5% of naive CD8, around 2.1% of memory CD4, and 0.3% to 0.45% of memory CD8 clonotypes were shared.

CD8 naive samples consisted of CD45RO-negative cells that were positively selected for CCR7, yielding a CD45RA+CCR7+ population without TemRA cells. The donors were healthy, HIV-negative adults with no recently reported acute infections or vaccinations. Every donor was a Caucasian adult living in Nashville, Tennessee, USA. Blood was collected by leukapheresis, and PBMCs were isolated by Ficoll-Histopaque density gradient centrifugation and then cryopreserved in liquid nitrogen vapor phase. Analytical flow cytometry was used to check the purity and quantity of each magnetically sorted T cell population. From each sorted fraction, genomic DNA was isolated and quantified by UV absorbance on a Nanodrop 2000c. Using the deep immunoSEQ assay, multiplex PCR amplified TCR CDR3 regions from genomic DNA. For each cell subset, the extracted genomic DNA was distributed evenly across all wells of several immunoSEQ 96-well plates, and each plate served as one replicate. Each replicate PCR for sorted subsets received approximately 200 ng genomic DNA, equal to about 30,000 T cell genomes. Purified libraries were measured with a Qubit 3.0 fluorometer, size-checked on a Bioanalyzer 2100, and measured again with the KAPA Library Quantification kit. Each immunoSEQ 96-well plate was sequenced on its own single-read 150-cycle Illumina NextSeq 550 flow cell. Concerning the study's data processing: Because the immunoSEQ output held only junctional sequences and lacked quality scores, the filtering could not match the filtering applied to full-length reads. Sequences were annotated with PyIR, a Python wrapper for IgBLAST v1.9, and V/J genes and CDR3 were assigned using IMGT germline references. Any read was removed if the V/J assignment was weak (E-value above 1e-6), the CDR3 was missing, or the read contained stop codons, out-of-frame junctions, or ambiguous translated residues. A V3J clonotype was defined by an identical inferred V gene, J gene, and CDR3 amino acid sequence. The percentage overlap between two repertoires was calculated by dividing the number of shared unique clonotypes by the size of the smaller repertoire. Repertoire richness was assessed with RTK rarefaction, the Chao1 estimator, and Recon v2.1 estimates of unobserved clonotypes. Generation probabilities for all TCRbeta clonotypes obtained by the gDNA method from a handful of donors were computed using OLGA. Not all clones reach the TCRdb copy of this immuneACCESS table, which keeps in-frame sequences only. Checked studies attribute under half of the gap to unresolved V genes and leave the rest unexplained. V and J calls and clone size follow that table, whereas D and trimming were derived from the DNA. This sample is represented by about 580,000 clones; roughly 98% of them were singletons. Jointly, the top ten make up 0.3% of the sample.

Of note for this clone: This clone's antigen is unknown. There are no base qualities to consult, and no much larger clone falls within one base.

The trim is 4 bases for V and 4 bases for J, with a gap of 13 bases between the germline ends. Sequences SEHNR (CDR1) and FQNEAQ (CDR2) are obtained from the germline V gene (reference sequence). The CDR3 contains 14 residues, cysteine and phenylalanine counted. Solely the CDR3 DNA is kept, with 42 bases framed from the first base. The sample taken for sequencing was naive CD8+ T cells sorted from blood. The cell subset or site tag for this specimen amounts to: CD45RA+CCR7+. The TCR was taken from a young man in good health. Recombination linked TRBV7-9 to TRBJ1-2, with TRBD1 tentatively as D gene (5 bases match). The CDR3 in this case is CASSSGKVGYGYTF. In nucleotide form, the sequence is TGTGCCAGCAGCTCAGGGAAGGTGGGCTATGGCTACACCTTC. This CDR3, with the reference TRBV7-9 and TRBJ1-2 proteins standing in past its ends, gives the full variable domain DTGVSQNPRHKITKRGQNVTFRCDPISEHNRLYWYRQTLGQGPEFLTYFQNEAQLEKSRLLSDRFSAERPKGSFSTLEIQRTEQGDSAMYLCASSSGKVGYGYTFGSGTRLTVV.